The entry below gives a single TCR beta chain sequence along with its context. Its antigen is unidentified. Profiling relied on immunoSEQ multiplex PCR, and the TCRdb table lists in-frame clones only, not all of them. The sample consists of more than 95,000 clones, about 91% of them appearing once. Germline CDR1 is SGHTA and CDR2 is FQGNSA. V lost 4 bases, J lost 3 bases, and 7 bases stayed unmatched. This CDR3 spans 15 amino acids. The record originates from a study of T cell responses to AZD1222 COVID-19 vaccine. Points from the study as a whole: The study identified only five to seven AZD1222 recipients as seropositive at baseline.

The V gene is TRBV7-2, the J gene TRBJ2-7, with TRBD2 identical over 9 bases. This TCR was sampled from an adult in good health. The source was peripheral blood, collected on day 0 of AZD1222 vaccination. The CDR3 coding sequence is TGTGCCAGCAGCTCCTATTCTAGCGGGGACTACGAGCAGTACTTC. It codes for CASSSYSSGDYEQYF. The full variable domain, rest sourced from reference TRBV7-2 and TRBJ2-7, is GAGVSQSPSNKVTEKGKDVELRCDPISGHTALYWYRQSLGQGLEFLIYFQGNSAPDKSGLPSDRFSAERTGGSVSTLTIQRTQQEDSAVYLCASSSYSSGDYEQYFGPGTRLTVT.